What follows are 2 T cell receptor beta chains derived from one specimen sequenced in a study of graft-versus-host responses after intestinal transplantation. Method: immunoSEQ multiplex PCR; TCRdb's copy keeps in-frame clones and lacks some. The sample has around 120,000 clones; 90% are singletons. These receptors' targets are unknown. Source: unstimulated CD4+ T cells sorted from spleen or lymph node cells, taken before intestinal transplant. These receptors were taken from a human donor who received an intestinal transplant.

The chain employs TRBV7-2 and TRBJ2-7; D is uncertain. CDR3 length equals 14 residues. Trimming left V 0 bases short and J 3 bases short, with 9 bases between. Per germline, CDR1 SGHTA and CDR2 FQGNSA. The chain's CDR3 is CASSLALTNYEQYF. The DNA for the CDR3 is TGTGCCAGCAGCTTAGCGCTGACAAACTACGAGCAGTACTTC.

CDR3 sequence (DNA): TGCGCCAGCAGCTTTGGGCCGCAAGAGACCCAGTACTTC. Protein sequence: CASSFGPQETQYF. This chain links TRBV5-1 with TRBJ2-5; D not certain. Per the germline V gene, CDR1 is SGHRS and CDR2 is YFSETQ. The CDR3 extends over 13 amino acids. With 2 bases removed from V and 2 bases from J, the gap between germline ends came to 7 bases.